This T cell receptor (beta chain) was sequenced in a study of shared clonotypes between healthy human individuals. Study-level findings and limits: In this cohort, only blood was sampled, and tissue repertoires likely differ. The represented genetic and exposure-history diversity was limited by the small number of donors. Of the naive CD4 clonotypes, roughly 5.5% were shared across a few donors.

About 33,000 T cell genomes (around 0.2 ug DNA) went into each sorted-subset replicate. Using immunoSEQ multiplex PCR, the repertoire was profiled, and TCRdb retains in-frame clones only, with some absent. Here the sample spans more than 2 million clones, around 93% being singletons. V lost 6 bases and J lost 2, with 4 bases in between. Germline lookup yields CDR1 MNHEY and CDR2 SMNVEV (reference sequence). This CDR3 comprises 11 residues. With regard to this clone: Its antigen is as yet unknown. Other DNA sequences of this sample code for an identical CDR3.

Positive CCR7 selection of CD45RO-negative cells yielded the naive CD8 cells, and terminally differentiated effector memory CD45RA+ cells were excluded. Sequenced material: naive CD8+ T cells from PBMCs. The sequence was collected from a young man in good health. Some clones in this sample may be carry-over from other donors' samples. The chain combines TRBV27 with TRBJ1-1, with D hard to call. The CDR3 reads CASRLNTEAFF. The CDR3 region has the DNA TGTGCCAGCAGACTTAACACTGAAGCTTTCTTT.